These T cell receptor beta chains were read from a single sample in a study of somatic mutations in cytotoxic T cells in rheumatoid arthritis. TCRdb's table, derived via immunoSEQ multiplex PCR, lists solely in-frame clones and lacks some. The sample holds about 6,600 clones; 70% are singletons and the top ten take around two fifths. The sequencing input was CD8+ T cells sorted from blood. These receptors were collected from a man aged 35 to 55 in good health. The CDR3 runs from the conserved cysteine through the conserved F or W. D genes are given only for firm matches. Size is stated for part of the rows, as once, few or many counts, or as a class when the clone is expanded.

V gene	D gene	J gene	clone size	CDR3 DNA	CDR3 protein
TRBV4-1	NA	TRBJ1-2	once	TGCGCCAGCAGTCAGGAGTCGAACTATGGCTACACCTTC	CASSQESNYGYTF
TRBV7-9	NA	TRBJ1-1	NA	TGTGCCAGCAGCCGGGACGGATTGAACACTGAAGCTTTCTTT	CASSRDGLNTEAFF
TRBV13	NA	TRBJ1-2	NA	TGTGCCAGCAGCTCTGGACGGGTTTATGGCTACACCTTC	CASSSGRVYGYTF
TRBV5-1	NA	TRBJ2-2	NA	TGCGCCAGCAGCTTGGAATCAGTCAACACCGGGGAGCTGTTTTTT	CASSLESVNTGELFF
TRBV4-2	TRBD2	TRBJ2-2	NA	TGTGCCAGCAGCCCTGTCGGGCGGGAGATGGCCGGGGAGCTGTTTTTT	CASSPVGREMAGELFF
TRBV7-8	TRBD2	TRBJ2-1	NA	TGTGCCAGCAGCCCAACCGGGGGGACGAGCTCCTACAATGAGCAGTTCTTC	CASSPTGGTSSYNEQFF
TRBV19	NA	TRBJ1-5	once	TGTGCCAGTAGTATAATTAGGTCCTTCGAAAATCAGCCCCAGCATTTT	CASSIIRSFENQPQHF
TRBV6-5	NA	TRBJ1-1	NA	TGTGCCAGCAGTTACTCGACAGTGAACACTGAAGCTTTCTTT	CASSYSTVNTEAFF
TRBV27	NA	TRBJ1-2	NA	TGTGCCAGCAGTTACAAAGCTAACTATGGCTACACCTTC	CASSYKANYGYTF
TRBV25-1	NA	TRBJ2-2	once	TGTGCCAGCAGCCGGGGGAGCGCGAACACCGGGGAGCTGTTTTTT	CASSRGSANTGELFF
TRBV29-1	TRBD1	TRBJ2-7	NA	TGCAGCGTTGAAGGTGGGACAGGGAGCTCCTACGAGCAGTACTTC	CSVEGGTGSSYEQYF
TRBV28	TRBD1	TRBJ1-2	few	TGTGCCAGCAGTTTTCCCGGACAGGGGGCAAGAGAGGGCTACACCTTC	CASSFPGQGAREGYTF
TRBV5-6	NA	TRBJ1-6	NA	TGTGCCAGCAGCTTCGGGGCGCAGAAAAATTCACCCCTCCACTTT	CASSFGAQKNSPLHF
TRBV27	TRBD2	TRBJ2-5	NA	TGTGCCAGCAGTACTTGGACTAGCGGTGGAGAGACCCAGTACTTC	CASSTWTSGGETQYF
TRBV28	NA	TRBJ1-4	NA	TGTGCCAGCAGCCAGGACAGCACAACTAATGAAAAACTGTTTTTT	CASSQDSTTNEKLFF
TRBV5-1	NA	TRBJ2-2	NA	TGCGCCAGCAGTCCAGGTGAAAACACCGGGGAGCTGTTTTTT	CASSPGENTGELFF
TRBV30	NA	TRBJ2-7	NA	TGTGCCTGGAGTGGGGGCGGAAACTACGAGCAGTACTTC	CAWSGGGNYEQYF
TRBV9	NA	TRBJ1-5	NA	TGTGCCAGCAGCGTAGATAATCAGCCCCAGCATTTT	CASSVDNQPQHF
TRBV27	NA	TRBJ2-2	NA	TGTGCCAGCAGTACCCCCGGGACGGTGAACACCGGGGAGCTGTTTTTT	CASSTPGTVNTGELFF
TRBV6-5	TRBD2	TRBJ2-7	NA	TGTGCCAGCAGTCCAGTCGGGGGGTACGAGCAGTACTTC	CASSPVGGYEQYF
TRBV2	TRBD2	TRBJ2-3	NA	TGTGCCAGCACAACTAGCGGGTACAACACAGATACGCAGTATTTT	CASTTSGYNTDTQYF
TRBV7-3	TRBD1	TRBJ1-1	few	TGTGCCAGCAGGGGACAGGGGGACACTGAAGCTTTCTTT	CASRGQGDTEAFF
TRBV4-2	NA	TRBJ1-2	NA	TGTGCCAGCAGCCAACCCTTACCTGACAGTTACGGCTACACCTTC	CASSQPLPDSYGYTF
TRBV7-9	TRBD1	TRBJ1-2	NA	TGTGCCAGCAGCGGGGGGGGGACAGATTATGGCTACACCTTC	CASSGGGTDYGYTF
TRBV28	TRBD2	TRBJ2-3	NA	TGTGCCAGCAGCATTATGTGGAGGACTAGCGAGGATACGCAGTATTTT	CASSIMWRTSEDTQYF
TRBV28	TRBD1	TRBJ1-5	NA	TGTGCCAGCAGTTTTTTAGACAGGGGGCGAGGTCAGCCCCAGCATTTT	CASSFLDRGRGQPQHF
TRBV10-2	NA	TRBJ2-4	once	TGCGCCAGCAGCGGGAGTCCTCCCAAAAACATTCAGTACTTC	CASSGSPPKNIQYF
TRBV19	NA	TRBJ2-2	NA	TGTGCCAGTAGTATAAGGGGTCGGAGAAACACCGGGGAGCTGTTTTTT	CASSIRGRRNTGELFF
TRBV5-4	TRBD2	TRBJ2-6	NA	TGTGCCAGCAGCGGGGGGAGCGGGGCCCTCTCTGGGGCCAACGTCCTGACTTTC	CASSGGSGALSGANVLTF
TRBV28	NA	TRBJ1-2	NA	TGTGCCAGCAGACCCTCCCCCGGGCGAGTCGGCTACACCTTC	CASRPSPGRVGYTF
TRBV27	TRBD2	TRBJ2-4	few	TGTGCCAGCAGGATAGCGGGAGCAACGGACATTCAGTACTTC	CASRIAGATDIQYF
TRBV15	NA	TRBJ2-3	NA	TGTGCCACCTCGACAGGCACTACAGATACGCAGTATTTT	CATSTGTTDTQYF
TRBV27	NA	TRBJ2-7	NA	TGTGCCAGCAGTTTAGGTGCTGAACAGTACTTC	CASSLGAEQYF
TRBV14	TRBD2	TRBJ2-5	once	TGTGCCAGCAGCCCGGGACTAGCGGGAGCCTGGTACCAAGAGACCCAGTACTTC	CASSPGLAGAWYQETQYF
TRBV9	NA	TRBJ1-5	NA	TGTGCCAGCAGCGGCCGGGGCCGAAAGGCATATAGCAATCAGCCCCAGCATTTT	CASSGRGRKAYSNQPQHF
TRBV5-1	NA	TRBJ2-3	NA	TGCGCCAGCAGCCCTGGACCCGGAGAGGGCGCGCAGTATTTT	CASSPGPGEGAQYF
TRBV4-1	NA	TRBJ1-5	NA	TGCGCCAGCAGCCGGGACCCAGATAGCAATCAGCCCCAGCATTTT	CASSRDPDSNQPQHF
TRBV7-3	TRBD1	TRBJ1-2	NA	TGTGCCAGCAGCTTAAACAGGGGTTGGGACAGGGGTCCCATCGAATCTCCTTCTAACTATGGCTACACCTTC	CASSLNRGWDRGPIESPSNYGYTF
TRBV28	TRBD1	TRBJ1-1	NA	TGTGCCAGCAGTTCGACAGGGACAGAAGCTTTCTTT	CASSSTGTEAFF
TRBV28	TRBD1	TRBJ2-7	NA	TGTGCCAGCAACACAGGGGGATGGTACGAGCAGTACTTC	CASNTGGWYEQYF
TRBV11-1	NA	TRBJ1-1	few	TGTGCCAGCAGACCAAACATGAACACTGAAGCTTTCTTT	CASRPNMNTEAFF
TRBV5-1	NA	TRBJ2-3	NA	TGCGCCAGCAGCTTTCTACAGGGTCCAGATACGCAGTATTTT	CASSFLQGPDTQYF
TRBV7-8	TRBD2	TRBJ2-4	NA	TGTGCCAGCAGCCCCGTGGACGGGGAGGGAAAATACAAAAACATTCAGTACTTC	CASSPVDGEGKYKNIQYF
TRBV6-4	TRBD1	TRBJ1-1	NA	TGTGCCAGCAGTCTAACAGGGGAGGCGAACACTGAAGCTTTCTTT	CASSLTGEANTEAFF
TRBV9	NA	TRBJ2-7	NA	TGTGCCAGCAGCGTTTTGGACAGCCCCTACGAGCAGTACTTC	CASSVLDSPYEQYF
TRBV27	TRBD2	TRBJ2-7	NA	TGTGCCAGCGGATTAGCGGGAGGATTCTCCTACGAGCAGTACTTC	CASGLAGGFSYEQYF
TRBV27	NA	TRBJ1-2	NA	TGTGCCAGCAGTTTATCCCCGTGGATGTTCGGCTACACCTTC	CASSLSPWMFGYTF
TRBV7-9	NA	TRBJ2-3	medium-sized	TGTGCCAGCAGCCCGGGCACAGATACGCAGTATTTT	CASSPGTDTQYF
TRBV6-4	NA	TRBJ2-1	NA	TGTGCCAGCAGTCCCGCTAGCCGGGATGAGCAGTTCTTC	CASSPASRDEQFF
TRBV7-6	NA	TRBJ2-1	NA	TGTGCCAGCAGCTCGAGTATTAGTAGGAATGAGCAGTTCTTC	CASSSSISRNEQFF
TRBV9	NA	TRBJ1-2	few	TGTGCCAGCAGCGTAGGAGATAACTATGGCTACACCTTC	CASSVGDNYGYTF
TRBV29-1	NA	TRBJ2-7	NA	TGCAGCGTTGATTACGGGAGTTCCTACGAGCAGTACTTC	CSVDYGSSYEQYF
TRBV4-2	NA	TRBJ1-5	NA	TGTGCCAGCAGCCCTTTAACGGGTAATCAGCCCCAGCATTTT	CASSPLTGNQPQHF
TRBV28	TRBD1	TRBJ1-2	NA	TGTGCCAGCAGTTTATACGGGACAGAACCTCATGGCTACACCTTC	CASSLYGTEPHGYTF
TRBV6-5	TRBD2	TRBJ2-5	medium-sized	TGTGCCAGCAGCCTCCGGGGGGAAGAGACCCAGTACTTC	CASSLRGEETQYF